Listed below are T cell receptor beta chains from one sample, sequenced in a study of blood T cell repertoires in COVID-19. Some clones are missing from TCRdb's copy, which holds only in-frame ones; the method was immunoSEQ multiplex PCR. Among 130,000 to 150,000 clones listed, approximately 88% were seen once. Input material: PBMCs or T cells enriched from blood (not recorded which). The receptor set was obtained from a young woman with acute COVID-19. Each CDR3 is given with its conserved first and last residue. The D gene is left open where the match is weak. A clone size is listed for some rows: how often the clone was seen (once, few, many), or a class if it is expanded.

CDR3: CASGNRGFEKLFF
DNA: TGTGCCAGCGGGAACAGGGGGTTCGAAAAACTGTTTTTT
V: TRBV27
J: TRBJ1-4
size: few
D: TRBD1

CDR3: CAIGGGLNNEQFF
DNA: TGTGCCATCGGGGGAGGGCTCAACAATGAGCAGTTCTTC
V: TRBV10-3
J: TRBJ2-1
size: -
D: TRBD2

CDR3: CASSPRQGAGQPQHF
DNA: TGTGCCAGCTCACCACGGCAAGGGGCTGGGCAGCCCCAGCATTTT
V: TRBV18
J: TRBJ1-5
size: -
D: -

CDR3: CATSRDGAGALDTQYF
DNA: TGTGCCACCAGCAGAGATGGGGCAGGGGCCTTAGATACGCAGTATTTT
V: TRBV15
J: TRBJ2-3
size: -
D: -

CDR3: CAWKYHLATDTQYF
DNA: TGTGCCTGGAAATACCACCTAGCTACAGATACGCAGTATTTT
V: TRBV30
J: TRBJ2-3
size: few
D: -

CDR3: CAWSLLAGPGYTF
DNA: TGTGCCTGGAGTTTACTGGCAGGGCCTGGCTACACCTTC
V: TRBV30
J: TRBJ1-2
size: -
D: -

CDR3: CASSLGQEGYEQYF
DNA: TGTGCCAGCAGCTTAGGACAGGAAGGCTACGAGCAGTACTTC
V: TRBV5-5
J: TRBJ2-7
size: once
D: TRBD1

CDR3: CASSEPGDAASSYNEQFF
DNA: TGCGCCAGCAGTGAGCCCGGCGATGCGGCCAGCTCCTACAATGAGCAGTTCTTC
V: TRBV10-1
J: TRBJ2-1
size: -
D: -

CDR3: CASSQDPGGTIYF
DNA: TGCGCCAGCAGCCAAGATCCGGGGGGCACCATATATTTT
V: TRBV4-3
J: TRBJ1-3
size: -
D: -

CDR3: CASSLYGQGFQPQHF
DNA: TGTGCCAGCAGCCTCTATGGACAGGGATTTCAGCCCCAGCATTTT
V: TRBV7-2
J: TRBJ1-5
size: -
D: TRBD1